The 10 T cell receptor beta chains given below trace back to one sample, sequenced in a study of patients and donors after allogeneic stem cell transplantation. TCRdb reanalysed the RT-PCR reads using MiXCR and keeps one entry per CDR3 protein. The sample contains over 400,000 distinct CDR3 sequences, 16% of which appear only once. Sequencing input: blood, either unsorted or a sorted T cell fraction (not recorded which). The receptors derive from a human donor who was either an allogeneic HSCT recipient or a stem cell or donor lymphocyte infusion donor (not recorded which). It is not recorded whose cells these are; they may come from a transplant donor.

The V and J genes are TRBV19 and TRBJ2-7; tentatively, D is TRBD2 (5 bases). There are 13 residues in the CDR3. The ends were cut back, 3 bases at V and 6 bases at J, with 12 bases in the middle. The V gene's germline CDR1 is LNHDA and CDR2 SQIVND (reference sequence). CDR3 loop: CASSIAGNGEQYF. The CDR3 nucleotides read TGTGCCAGTAGTATCGCGGGTAACGGCGAGCAGTACTTC. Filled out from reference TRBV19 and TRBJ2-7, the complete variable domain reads DGGITQSPKYLFRKEGQNVTLSCEQNLNHDAMYWYRQDPGQGLRLIYYSQIVNDFQKGDIAEGYSVSREKKESFPLTVTSAQKNPTAFYLCASSIAGNGEQYFGPGTRLTVT.

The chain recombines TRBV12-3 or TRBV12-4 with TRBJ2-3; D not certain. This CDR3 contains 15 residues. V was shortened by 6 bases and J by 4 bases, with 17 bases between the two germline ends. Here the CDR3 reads CASSVPPGPPDTQYF. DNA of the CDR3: TGTGCCAGCAGCGTTCCCCCCGGGCCCCCAGATACGCAGTATTTT.

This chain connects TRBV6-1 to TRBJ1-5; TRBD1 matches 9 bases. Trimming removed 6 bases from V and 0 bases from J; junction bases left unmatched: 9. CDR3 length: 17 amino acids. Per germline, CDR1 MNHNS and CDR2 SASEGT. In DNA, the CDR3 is TGTGCCAGCAGGTCCGGACAGGGGACTTATAGCAATCAGCCCCAGCATTTT. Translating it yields CASRSGQGTYSNQPQHF.

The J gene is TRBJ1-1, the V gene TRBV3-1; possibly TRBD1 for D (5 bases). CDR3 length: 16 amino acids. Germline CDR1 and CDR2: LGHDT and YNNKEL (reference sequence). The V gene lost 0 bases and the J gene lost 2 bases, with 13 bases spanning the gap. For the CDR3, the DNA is TGTGCCAGCAGCCAAGATGAAGGGGCATCAAACACTGAAGCTTTCTTT. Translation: CASSQDEGASNTEAFF.

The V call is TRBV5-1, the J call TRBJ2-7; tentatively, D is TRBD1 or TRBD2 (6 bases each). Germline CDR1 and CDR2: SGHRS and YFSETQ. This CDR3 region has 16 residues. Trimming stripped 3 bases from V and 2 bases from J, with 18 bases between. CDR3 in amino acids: CASSSRVQGGTYEQYF. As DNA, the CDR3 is TGCGCCAGCAGCTCCAGGGTACAGGGAGGCACCTACGAGCAGTACTTC. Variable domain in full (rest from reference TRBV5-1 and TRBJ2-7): KAGVTQTPRYLIKTRGQQVTLSCSPISGHRSVSWYQQTPGQGLQFLFEYFSETQRNKGNFPGRFSGRQFSNSRSEMNVSTLELGDSALYLCASSSRVQGGTYEQYFGPGTRLTVT.

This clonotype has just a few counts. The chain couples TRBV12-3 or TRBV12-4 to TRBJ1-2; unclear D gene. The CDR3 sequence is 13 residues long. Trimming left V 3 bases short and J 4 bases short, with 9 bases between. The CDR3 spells CASSLAGIYGYTF. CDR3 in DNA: TGTGCCAGCAGTTTGGCGGGGATCTATGGCTACACCTTC.

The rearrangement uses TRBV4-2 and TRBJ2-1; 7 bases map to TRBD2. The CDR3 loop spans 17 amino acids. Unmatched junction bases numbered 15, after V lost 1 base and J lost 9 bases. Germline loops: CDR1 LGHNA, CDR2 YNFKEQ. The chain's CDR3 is CASSQVGGGGKGGEQFF. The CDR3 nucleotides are TGTGCCAGCAGCCAAGTTGGGGGGGGAGGTAAGGGAGGTGAGCAGTTCTTC.

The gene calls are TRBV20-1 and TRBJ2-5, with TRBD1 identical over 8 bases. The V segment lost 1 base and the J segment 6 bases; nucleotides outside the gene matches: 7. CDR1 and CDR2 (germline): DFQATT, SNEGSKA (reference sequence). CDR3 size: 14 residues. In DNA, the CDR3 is TGCAGTGCTAGAGGGGCAGGGGGCAGTCAGACCCAGTACTTC. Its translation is CSARGAGGSQTQYF.

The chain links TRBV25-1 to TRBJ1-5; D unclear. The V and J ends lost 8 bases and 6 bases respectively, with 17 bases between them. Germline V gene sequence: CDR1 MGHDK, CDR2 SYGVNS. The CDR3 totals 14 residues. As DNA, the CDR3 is TGTGCCAGCTCCGACGGTCTGGGTGGTCAGCCCCAGCATTTT. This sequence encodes CASSDGLGGQPQHF.

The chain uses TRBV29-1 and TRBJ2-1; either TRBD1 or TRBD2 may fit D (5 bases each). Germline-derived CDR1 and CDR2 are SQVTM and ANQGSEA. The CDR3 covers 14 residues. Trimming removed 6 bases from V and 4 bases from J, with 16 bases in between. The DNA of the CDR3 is TGCAGCGTGGGGGACGTCCCACCTTACAATGAGCAGTTCTTC. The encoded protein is CSVGDVPPYNEQFF.